Detailed here is one T cell receptor (beta chain). Its antigen is unidentified. This sample is part of a study of CD8 T cells in ankylosing spondylitis. Overall study findings and caveats: The disease-linked clones had a CD8+ phenotype and low blood frequencies. Certain motif variants had earlier appeared in reactive arthritis synovial fluid and blood. Significant enrichment of disease-linked clones was reportedly seen in matched ankylosing spondylitis synovial fluid.

Germline CDR1 and CDR2: LGHDT and YNNKEL (reference sequence). There are 14 residues in the CDR3. V was cut by 4 bases and J by 4 bases, with 13 bases left in between. Each CDR3 protein gets one entry after TCRdb re-called the 5' RACE reads with MiXCR. The sample has 200,000 to 250,000 distinct CDR3 sequences; 9.5% to 12% are singletons. Sequences were obtained from blood, either unsorted or a sorted T cell fraction (not recorded which). The clonotype was recovered from a male donor with ankylosing spondylitis or in good health (not recorded which). The chain couples TRBV3-1 to TRBJ1-2; D uncertain. This chain's CDR3 is CASSPQPSAYGYTF. Written as DNA, the CDR3 is TGTGCCAGCAGCCCACAGCCATCCGCCTATGGCTACACCTTC.